The 3 T cell receptor beta chains listed next were all sequenced from one sample in a study of blood T cell repertoires in COVID-19 (dated by TCRdb to the early 2020s). Preparation of the library involved the immunoSEQ multiplex PCR assay. In its TCRdb copy, this immuneACCESS table keeps in-frame sequences only and misses some clones. Where compared with another copy, unresolved V genes explain less than half of these, and the others have no known cause. The sample table holds around 170,000 clones, of which 80% to 90% were seen once. The biggest ten clones account for roughly 9% of the sample. The sequencing input was PBMCs or T cells enriched from blood (not recorded which). The receptors stem from a woman between 18 and 30 years old who had recovered from COVID-19.

The V call is TRBV10-2, the J call TRBJ2-5; possible D gene TRBD2, 5 bases. This CDR3 contains 13 residues. CDR1 is WSHSY and CDR2 is SAAADI in the germline V gene. Trimming cost V 3 bases and J 2 bases, with 7 bases left between them. CDR3 protein: CASSDPGQETQYF. CDR3 coding DNA: TGCGCCAGCAGTGACCCGGGGCAAGAGACCCAGTACTTC.

The rearrangement uses TRBV2 and TRBJ2-2, with 9 bases lining up with TRBD2. This CDR3 comprises 18 residues. V lost 6 bases to trimming and J lost 0 bases; unmatched junction nucleotides: 11. The V gene's germline CDR1 is SNHLY and CDR2 FYNNEI. CDR3 coding DNA: TGTGCCAGCAGCATCTCGACTAGCGGAACAACGAACACCGGGGAGCTGTTTTTT. Amino acids: CASSISTSGTTNTGELFF.

CDR3 sequence: CASSRGDRQETQYF. The CDR3 bases are TGTGCCAGTAGTCGCGGGGACCGTCAAGAGACCCAGTACTTC. The J gene is TRBJ2-5, the V gene TRBV19; possibly TRBD2 for D (6 bases). CDR3 length equals 14 residues. V shed 5 bases and J shed 2 bases, with 12 bases lying between them. CDR1 and CDR2 (germline): LNHDA, SQIVND (reference sequence). The complete variable domain, with remaining parts taken from reference TRBV19 and TRBJ2-5, reads DGGITQSPKYLFRKEGQNVTLSCEQNLNHDAMYWYRQDPGQGLRLIYYSQIVNDFQKGDIAEGYSVSREKKESFPLTVTSAQKNPTAFYLCASSRGDRQETQYFGPGTRLLVL.